This passage covers 20 T cell receptor beta chains from one sample sequenced in a study of Graves' ophthalmopathy and Graves' hyperthyroidism. TCR beta CDR3 amplification used RNA transcripts. RT-PCR in the first round used HTBI primers; a second-round multiplex PCR followed. In TCRdb, the multiplex PCR reads were re-called with MiXCR into one record per CDR3 protein. This table holds around 1,000,000 distinct CDR3 sequences, about 40% found once. The material sequenced was peripheral blood or thyroid tissue (not recorded which). These receptor sequences come from an adult man with Graves' hyperthyroidism.

At least ten counts were recorded for this clonotype. The chain joins TRBV4-1 to TRBJ2-5; a weak D match, TRBD2 (5 bases). Germline CDR1 is MGHRA and CDR2 is YSYEKL. CDR3 size: 13 residues. The V end was cut by 5 bases, the J end by 4 bases, with 11 bases between. As DNA, the CDR3 is TGCGCCAGCAGCACTGGACTCGGAGAGACCCAGTACTTC. Translation gives CASSTGLGETQYF.

There are many counts of this clonotype. The gene calls are TRBV28 and TRBJ2-7, with 8 bases lining up with TRBD1. Losses at the gene ends were 6 bases for V and 4 bases for J; bases not matched to a gene: 8. This CDR3 is built from 14 residues. Germline CDR1 reads MDHEN; CDR2 reads SYDVKM. The CDR3 DNA is TGTGCCAGCAGCCTGACAGGGGACAATTACGAGCAGTACTTC. Amino acids: CASSLTGDNYEQYF.

This clonotype has ten or more counts. V is TRBV6-1 and J is TRBJ1-1, with TRBD1 identical over 9 bases. With 10 bases clipped from V and 6 bases from J, the junction kept 3 bases outside the gene matches. Germline V CDR1 and CDR2: MNHNS, SASEGT. CDR3 length equals 11 residues. CDR3 region: CAMGQGPEAFF. The CDR3 DNA is TGTGCCATGGGACAGGGCCCTGAAGCTTTCTTT.

This chain uses TRBV5-1 with TRBJ1-2; D might be TRBD1 (5 bases). CDR1 and CDR2 from the germline V gene are SGHRS and YFSETQ. The CDR3 is made up of 14 amino acids. Trimming removed 0 bases at V and 7 bases at J, with 13 bases between. CDR3 protein: CASSLEGARSGYTF. The CDR3 region has the DNA TGCGCCAGCAGCTTGGAAGGGGCAAGGAGTGGCTACACCTTC. Based on the CDR3 plus reference TRBV5-1 and TRBJ1-2, the full variable domain is KAGVTQTPRYLIKTRGQQVTLSCSPISGHRSVSWYQQTPGQGLQFLFEYFSETQRNKGNFPGRFSGRQFSNSRSEMNVSTLELGDSALYLCASSLEGARSGYTFGSGTRLTVV.

The chain is built from TRBV7-9 and TRBJ2-5; 8 bases are shared with TRBD2. Trimming removed 5 bases from V and 2 bases from J; junction bases left unmatched: 10. Germline loops: CDR1 SEHNR, CDR2 FQNEAQ (reference sequence). CDR3 length equals 16 residues. The CDR3 protein is CASSVGRGAIQETQYF. The CDR3 DNA sequence: TGTGCCAGCAGCGTAGGGCGGGGGGCGATTCAAGAGACCCAGTACTTC.

This clonotype occurred many times. CDR3 loop: CAISDWRGEETQYF. CDR3 nucleotides: TGTGCCATCAGTGATTGGCGGGGGGAGGAGACCCAGTACTTC. The V gene is TRBV10-3, the J gene TRBJ2-5; 8 nucleotides match TRBD2. V dropped 3 bases and J dropped 5; count of bases not matched to a gene: 5. This CDR3 comprises 14 residues. CDR1 and CDR2 (germline): ENHRY, SYGVKD.

The V call is TRBV12-3 or TRBV12-4, the J call TRBJ1-2; D is perhaps TRBD1 (6 bases). The V end was cut by 2 bases, the J end by 6 bases, with 22 bases between. The CDR3 loop spans 17 amino acids. CDR3 region: CASSLLSGAGATHGYTF. CDR3 coding DNA: TGTGCCAGCAGTTTACTCTCCGGGGCAGGGGCTACCCATGGCTACACCTTC.

With respect to this clonotype: One end of the junction fails to match germline, which may point to a read error. The rearrangement links TRBV29-1 to TRBJ2-7; 13 nucleotides agree with TRBD2. Germline assignment: CDR1 SQVTM and CDR2 ANQGSEA. The length of the CDR3 is 14 residues. The CDR3 bases are TGCGGCGTGGATCGGACTAGCGGGAGCGGCGAGCAGTACTTC. This codes for CGVDRTSGSGEQYF.

This chain joins TRBV19 and TRBJ1-4; the D gene is possibly TRBD1 (5 bases). Germline assignment: CDR1 LNHDA and CDR2 SQIVND (reference sequence). The CDR3 extends over 15 amino acids. Trimming cost V 7 bases and J 5 bases, with 17 bases left between them. CDR3 loop: CASTVLGTENEKLFF. CDR3 sequence (DNA): TGTGCCAGTACCGTTCTCGGGACGGAGAATGAAAAACTGTTTTTT.

The rearrangement links TRBV14 to TRBJ2-5; D gene unclear. The length of the CDR3 is 12 residues. Germline values: CDR1 SGHDN, CDR2 FVKESK. Trimming left V 4 bases short and J 9 bases short, with 12 bases between. The CDR3 is CASSRGRWPQYF. The CDR3 coding sequence is TGTGCCAGCAGCCGAGGACGGTGGCCCCAGTACTTC.

The chain links TRBV11-2 to TRBJ1-2, with 9 bases lining up with TRBD1. Germline V gene sequence: CDR1 SGHAT, CDR2 FQNNGV. Trimming at V came to 4 bases and at J to 1 base, leaving 10 bases not matched to a gene. This CDR3 is built from 17 residues. Here the CDR3 DNA reads TGTGCCAGCAGCTCCCGGACAGGGGACGGTAATAACTATGGCTACACCTTC. Protein: CASSSRTGDGNNYGYTF.

The rearrangement uses TRBV20-1 and TRBJ2-2, with TRBD1 matching 7 bases. The germline CDR1 and CDR2 sequences are DFQATT and SNEGSKA (reference sequence). This CDR3 has 13 residues. V trimming: 6 bases; J trimming: 5 bases; junction bases outside the gene matches: 6. In DNA, the CDR3 is TGCAGTGCCCGACACAGGGGAACCGGGGAGCTGTTTTTT. It encodes CSARHRGTGELFF.

J is TRBJ2-5 and V is TRBV6-1; D is uncertain. CDR3 length: 16 amino acids. Germline V CDR1 and CDR2: MNHNS, SASEGT. The ends were cut back, 5 bases at V and 4 bases at J, with 20 bases in the middle. The CDR3, as DNA: TGTGCCAGCAGTCCGGACCTTGGGGTGACGTCAGAGACCCAGTACTTC. This gives the protein CASSPDLGVTSETQYF.

J is TRBJ2-5 and V is TRBV12-3 or TRBV12-4; 9 bases agree with TRBD2. V lost 7 bases to trimming and J lost 3 bases; unmatched junction nucleotides: 15. The CDR3 runs 17 residues. CDR3 sequence: CASTQFRSSGTKETQYF. As DNA, the CDR3 is TGTGCCAGCACCCAATTCAGGTCTAGCGGGACCAAAGAGACCCAGTACTTC.

In regard to this clonotype: With a much larger clone just one base away, this may be a read error. The chain employs TRBV9 and TRBJ2-7; tentative D call: TRBD1 (5 bases). From germline, CDR1 is SGDLS and CDR2 YYNGEE. The CDR3 is 13 amino acids. The CDR3 region is CAGSDYQGSEQYF. CDR3 DNA: TGTGCCGGCAGCGATTATCAGGGCTCCGAGCAGTACTTC.

V usage is TRBV10-3 and J usage is TRBJ1-4; a possible D gene is TRBD1 (6 bases). Germline V gene data show CDR1 as ENHRY and CDR2 as SYGVKD. The CDR3 is made up of 13 amino acids. V lost 10 bases and J lost 10, with 19 bases in between. The CDR3 loop is CATRPDSIGKLFF. The CDR3 DNA reads as TGTGCCACTCGCCCGGACAGCATTGGAAAACTGTTTTTT.

V is TRBV7-6 and J is TRBJ1-2; D ambiguous. The V end was cut by 0 bases, the J end by 6 bases, with 17 bases between. The CDR3 runs to 16 residues. The germline CDR1 and CDR2 sequences are SGHVS and FNYEAQ. The CDR3 nucleotides are TGTGCCAGCAGCTTAGCGCGGGGTGGCGGGCTGAATGGCTACACCTTC. Its translation is CASSLARGGGLNGYTF.

This clonotype was counted at least ten times. The chain couples TRBV9 to TRBJ1-4; no clear D. CDR3 size: 17 residues. The germline V and J ends were trimmed by 0 bases and 5 bases, with 17 bases remaining between them. The germline gives CDR1 SGDLS, CDR2 YYNGEE. CDR3 coding DNA: TGTGCCAGCAGCGTAGGAGATGGGGAGTTACGGAATGAAAAACTGTTTTTT. This codes for CASSVGDGELRNEKLFF.

This clonotype was seen at least ten times. The chain links TRBV10-3 to TRBJ1-4, with no clear D. The CDR3 is made up of 17 amino acids. V lost 3 bases, J lost 7 bases, and 21 bases lay in between. The germline CDR1 and CDR2 sequences are ENHRY and SYGVKD. Written as DNA, the CDR3 is TGTGCCATCAGTGAAAGTTGGTTGGGCTCTTTGGGTGAAAAACTGTTTTTT. Translation gives CAISESWLGSLGEKLFF.

CDR3 protein: CASSQFLSGRANTGELFF. The CDR3 region has the DNA TGCGCCAGCAGCCAGTTTCTTAGCGGGAGGGCAAACACCGGGGAGCTGTTTTTT. The chain carries TRBV4-3 and TRBJ2-2; TRBD2 aligns across 11 bases. Germline values: CDR1 LGHNA, CDR2 YSLEER. CDR3 size: 18 residues. V lost 3 bases, J lost 2 bases, and 8 bases stayed unmatched.